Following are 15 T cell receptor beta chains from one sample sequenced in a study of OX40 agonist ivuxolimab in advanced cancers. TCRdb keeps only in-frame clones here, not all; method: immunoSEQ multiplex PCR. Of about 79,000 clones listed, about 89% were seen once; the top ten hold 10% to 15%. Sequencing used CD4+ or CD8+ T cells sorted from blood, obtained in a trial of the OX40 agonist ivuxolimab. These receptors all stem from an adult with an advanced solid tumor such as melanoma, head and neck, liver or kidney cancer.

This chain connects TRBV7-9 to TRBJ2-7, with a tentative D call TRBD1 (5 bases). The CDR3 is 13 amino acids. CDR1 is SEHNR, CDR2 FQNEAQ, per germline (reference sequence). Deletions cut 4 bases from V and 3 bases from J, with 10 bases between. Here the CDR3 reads CASSSGRDYEQYF. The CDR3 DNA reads TGTGCCAGCAGCTCGGGCAGGGACTACGAGCAGTACTTC.

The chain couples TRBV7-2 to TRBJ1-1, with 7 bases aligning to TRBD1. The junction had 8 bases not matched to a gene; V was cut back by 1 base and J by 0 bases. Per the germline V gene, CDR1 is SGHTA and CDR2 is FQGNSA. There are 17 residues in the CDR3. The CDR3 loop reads CASSLDSRGGMNTEAFF. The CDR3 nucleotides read TGTGCCAGCAGCTTAGATAGCAGGGGGGGAATGAACACTGAAGCTTTCTTT.

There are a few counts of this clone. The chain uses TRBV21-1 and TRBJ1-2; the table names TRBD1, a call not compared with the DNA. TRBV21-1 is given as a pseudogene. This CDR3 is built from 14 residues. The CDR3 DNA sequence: TGTGCCAGCAGCATAGGACAGGGGGTGTATGGCTACACCTTC. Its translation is CASSIGQGVYGYTF.

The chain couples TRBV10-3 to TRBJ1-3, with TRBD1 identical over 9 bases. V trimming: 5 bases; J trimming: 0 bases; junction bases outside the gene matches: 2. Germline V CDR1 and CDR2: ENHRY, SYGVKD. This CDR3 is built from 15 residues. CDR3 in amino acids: CAISRTGVSGNTIYF. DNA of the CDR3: TGTGCCATCAGTAGGACAGGGGTCTCTGGAAACACCATATATTTT.

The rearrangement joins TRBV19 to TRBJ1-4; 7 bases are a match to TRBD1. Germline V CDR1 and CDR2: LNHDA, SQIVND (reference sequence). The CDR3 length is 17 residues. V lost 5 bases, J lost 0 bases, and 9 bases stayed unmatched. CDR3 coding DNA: TGTGCCAGTAGTTCGCCGACAGGGCCCGCAACTAATGAAAAACTGTTTTTT. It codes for CASSSPTGPATNEKLFF. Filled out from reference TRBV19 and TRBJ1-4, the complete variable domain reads DGGITQSPKYLFRKEGQNVTLSCEQNLNHDAMYWYRQDPGQGLRLIYYSQIVNDFQKGDIAEGYSVSREKKESFPLTVTSAQKNPTAFYLCASSSPTGPATNEKLFFGSGTQLSVL.

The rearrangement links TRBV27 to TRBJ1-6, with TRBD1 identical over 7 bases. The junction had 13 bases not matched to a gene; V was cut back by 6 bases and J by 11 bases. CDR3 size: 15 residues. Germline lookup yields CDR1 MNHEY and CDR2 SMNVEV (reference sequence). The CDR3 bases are TGTGCCAGCAGCCCCGGGAGGGGGCGCAGGGCACCCCTCCACTTT. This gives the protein CASSPGRGRRAPLHF.

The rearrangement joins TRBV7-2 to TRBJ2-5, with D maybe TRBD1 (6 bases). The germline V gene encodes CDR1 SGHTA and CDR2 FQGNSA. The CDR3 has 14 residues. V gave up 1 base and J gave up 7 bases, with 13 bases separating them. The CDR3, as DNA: TGTGCCAGCAGCTTAGTTCGGGAAGGGGGGACCCAGTACTTC. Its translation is CASSLVREGGTQYF.

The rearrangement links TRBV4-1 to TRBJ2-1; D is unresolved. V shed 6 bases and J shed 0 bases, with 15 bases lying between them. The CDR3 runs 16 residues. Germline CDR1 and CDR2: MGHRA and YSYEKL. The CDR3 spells CASRNIGRSSYNEQFF. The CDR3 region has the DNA TGCGCCAGCAGAAACATTGGGCGTAGCTCCTACAATGAGCAGTTCTTC.

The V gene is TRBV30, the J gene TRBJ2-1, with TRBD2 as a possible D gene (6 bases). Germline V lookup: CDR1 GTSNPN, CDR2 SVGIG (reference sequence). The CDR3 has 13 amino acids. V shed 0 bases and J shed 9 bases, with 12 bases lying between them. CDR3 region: CAWSVTWGGEQFF. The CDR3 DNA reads TGTGCCTGGAGTGTAACTTGGGGAGGTGAGCAGTTCTTC.

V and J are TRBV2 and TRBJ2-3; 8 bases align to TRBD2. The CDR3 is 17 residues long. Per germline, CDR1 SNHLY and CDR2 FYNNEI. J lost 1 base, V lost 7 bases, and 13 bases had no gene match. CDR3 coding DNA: TGTGCCAGCAACCGAATGACTAGCGTTGGAGGCACAGATACGCAGTATTTT. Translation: CASNRMTSVGGTDTQYF.

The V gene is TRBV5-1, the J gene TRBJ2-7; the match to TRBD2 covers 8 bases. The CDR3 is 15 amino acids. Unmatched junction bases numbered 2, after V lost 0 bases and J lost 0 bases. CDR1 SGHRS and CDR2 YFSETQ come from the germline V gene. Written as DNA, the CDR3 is TGCGCCAGCAGCTTGGGAGCGGGAGTCTCCTACGAGCAGTACTTC. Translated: CASSLGAGVSYEQYF.

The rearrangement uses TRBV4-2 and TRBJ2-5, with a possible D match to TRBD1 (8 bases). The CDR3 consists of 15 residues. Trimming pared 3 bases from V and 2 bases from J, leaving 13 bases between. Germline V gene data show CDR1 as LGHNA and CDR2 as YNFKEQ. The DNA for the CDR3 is TGTGCCAGCAGCCAGGGGGGGACAGGACAAGAGACCCAGTACTTC. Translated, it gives CASSQGGTGQETQYF.

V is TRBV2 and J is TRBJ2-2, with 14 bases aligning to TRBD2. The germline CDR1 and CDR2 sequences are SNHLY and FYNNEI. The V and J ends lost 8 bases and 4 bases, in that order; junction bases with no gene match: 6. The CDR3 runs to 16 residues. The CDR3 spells CASGGLAGATTGELFF. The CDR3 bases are TGTGCCAGCGGGGGACTAGCGGGAGCGACCACCGGGGAGCTGTTTTTT.

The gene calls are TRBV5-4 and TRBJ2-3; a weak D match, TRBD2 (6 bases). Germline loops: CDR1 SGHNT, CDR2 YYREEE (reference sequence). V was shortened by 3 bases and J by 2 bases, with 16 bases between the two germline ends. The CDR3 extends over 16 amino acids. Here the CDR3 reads CASSSRRAVTTDTQYF. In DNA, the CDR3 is TGTGCCAGCAGCTCAAGGAGGGCTGTCACCACAGATACGCAGTATTTT.

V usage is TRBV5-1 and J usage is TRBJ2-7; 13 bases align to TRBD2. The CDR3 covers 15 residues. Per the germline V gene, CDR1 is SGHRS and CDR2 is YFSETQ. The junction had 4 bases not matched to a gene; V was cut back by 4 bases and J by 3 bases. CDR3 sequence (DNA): TGCGCCAGCAGCGCCCGACTAGCGGGAGGCTACGAGCAGTACTTC. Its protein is CASSARLAGGYEQYF.